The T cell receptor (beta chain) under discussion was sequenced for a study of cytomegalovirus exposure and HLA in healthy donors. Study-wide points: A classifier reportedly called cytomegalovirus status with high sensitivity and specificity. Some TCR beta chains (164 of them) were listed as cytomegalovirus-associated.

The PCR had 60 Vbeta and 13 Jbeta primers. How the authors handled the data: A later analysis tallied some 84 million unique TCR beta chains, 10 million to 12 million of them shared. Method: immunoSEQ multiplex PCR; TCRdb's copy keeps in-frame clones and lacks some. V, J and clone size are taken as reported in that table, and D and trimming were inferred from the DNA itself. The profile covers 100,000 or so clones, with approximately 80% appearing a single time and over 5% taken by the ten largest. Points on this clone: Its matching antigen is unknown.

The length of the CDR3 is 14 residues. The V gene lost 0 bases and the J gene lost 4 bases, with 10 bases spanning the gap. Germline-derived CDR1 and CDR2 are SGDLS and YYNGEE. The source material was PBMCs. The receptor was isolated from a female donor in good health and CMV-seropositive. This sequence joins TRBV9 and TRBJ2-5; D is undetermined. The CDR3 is CASSVGPPGETQYF. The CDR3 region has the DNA TGTGCCAGCAGCGTAGGGCCCCCGGGAGAGACCCAGTACTTC.